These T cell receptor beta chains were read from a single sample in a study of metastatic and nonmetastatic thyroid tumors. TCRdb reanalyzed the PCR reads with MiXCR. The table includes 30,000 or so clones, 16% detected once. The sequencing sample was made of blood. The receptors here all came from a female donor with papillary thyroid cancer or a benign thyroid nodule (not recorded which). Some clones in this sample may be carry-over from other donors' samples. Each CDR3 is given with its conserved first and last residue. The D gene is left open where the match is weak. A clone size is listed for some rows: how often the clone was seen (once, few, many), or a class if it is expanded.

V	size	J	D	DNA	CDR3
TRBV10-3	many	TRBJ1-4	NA	TGTGCCATCAGTGAGTCGCGCTCTGGGCAAGGCGGTGAAAAACTGTTTTTT	CAISESRSGQGGEKLFF
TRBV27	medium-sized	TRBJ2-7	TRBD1	TGTGCCAGCCGCAAGGGGACAGGGTACGAGCAGTACTTC	CASRKGTGYEQYF
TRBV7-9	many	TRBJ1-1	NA	TGTGCCAGCAGCTTTGACTCGAACACTGAAGCTTTCTTT	CASSFDSNTEAFF
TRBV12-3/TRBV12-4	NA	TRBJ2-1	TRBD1	TGTGCCAGCAGCCCCCGGACAGGGGGCTACAATGAGCAGTTCTTC	CASSPRTGGYNEQFF
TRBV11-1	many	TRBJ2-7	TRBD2	TGTGCCAGCAGCCAACCGCTAGCGGGAGGTCAGTACGAGCAGTACTTC	CASSQPLAGGQYEQYF
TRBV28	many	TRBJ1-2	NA	TGTGCCAGCAGTACAGGCTACTATGGCTACACCTTC	CASSTGYYGYTF
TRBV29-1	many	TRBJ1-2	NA	TGCAGCGTAGGCGACGGAGCTAACTATGGCTACACCTTC	CSVGDGANYGYTF
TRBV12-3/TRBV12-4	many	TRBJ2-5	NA	TGTGCCAGCAGTTTACGCGGGACCCAGTACTTC	CASSLRGTQYF
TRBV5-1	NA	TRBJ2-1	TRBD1	TGCGCCAGCAGCTACGGACAGGACAATGAGCAGTTCTTC	CASSYGQDNEQFF
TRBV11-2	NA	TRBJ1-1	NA	TGTGCCAGCAGCTCCCCCACAGGGTTAGGTGAAGCTTTCTTT	CASSSPTGLGEAFF
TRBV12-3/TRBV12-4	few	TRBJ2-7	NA	TGTGCCTGCAGTTGGACTGGGAATCAGGAGCAGTACTTC	CACSWTGNQEQYF
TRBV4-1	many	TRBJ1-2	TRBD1	TGCGCCAGCAGCCACTTGGGACAGGGATACGGCTACACCTTC	CASSHLGQGYGYTF
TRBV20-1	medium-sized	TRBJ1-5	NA	TGCAGTGCTAGAGATGAAGGCAGTGGGTATCAGCCCCAGCATTTT	CSARDEGSGYQPQHF